This is a list of T cell receptor beta chains from one sample in a study of control samples from healthy donors and cancer patients. Sequencing used immunoSEQ multiplex PCR; TCRdb keeps in-frame clones, though not all of them. Seen here are 150,000 to 200,000 clones, 88% observed once, and the top ten hold about 1.7%. Sample: blood. The receptors originated from a man younger than 35 in good health. CDR3s include the opening cysteine and the closing phenylalanine or tryptophan. The D gene is left open where the match is weak. Not every row has a clone size; where given, it reads once, few, many or a size class.

J gene: TRBJ2-5
clone size: NA
D gene: NA
V gene: TRBV14
CDR3 DNA: TGTGCCAGCAATTTTCAAAACAGGCGACCACAAGAGACCCAGTACTTC
CDR3 protein: CASNFQNRRPQETQYF

J gene: TRBJ1-4
clone size: NA
D gene: NA
V gene: TRBV19
CDR3 DNA: TGTGCCAGTAGTATAGGACAGGTGGAAAAACTGTTTTTT
CDR3 protein: CASSIGQVEKLFF

J gene: TRBJ2-3
clone size: NA
D gene: TRBD2
V gene: TRBV6-1
CDR3 DNA: TGTGCCAGCAGTGACCCCTCCGGGACTAGCGGATCAGATACGCAGTATTTT
CDR3 protein: CASSDPSGTSGSDTQYF

J gene: TRBJ2-1
clone size: few
D gene: NA
V gene: TRBV6-4
CDR3 DNA: TGTGCCAGCAGCCTCCTACCAAGACTCTCCTACAATGAGCAGTTCTTC
CDR3 protein: CASSLLPRLSYNEQFF

J gene: TRBJ2-7
clone size: NA
D gene: TRBD2
V gene: TRBV7-2
CDR3 DNA: TGTGCCAGCAGCTCTAGCGGGGACACCTACGAGCAGTACTTC
CDR3 protein: CASSSSGDTYEQYF

J gene: TRBJ1-3
clone size: few
D gene: NA
V gene: TRBV5-6
CDR3 DNA: TGTGCCAGCAGCGTACAGGGAAACACCATATATTTT
CDR3 protein: CASSVQGNTIYF

J gene: TRBJ1-5
clone size: few
D gene: NA
V gene: TRBV19
CDR3 DNA: TGTGCCAGTACTATATCCGACGGTCAGCCCCAGCATTTT
CDR3 protein: CASTISDGQPQHF

J gene: TRBJ2-3
clone size: NA
D gene: NA
V gene: TRBV4-3
CDR3 DNA: TGCGCCAGCAGCCAGATGGCGGGGACTACAGATACGCAGTATTTT
CDR3 protein: CASSQMAGTTDTQYF

J gene: TRBJ2-3
clone size: NA
D gene: NA
V gene: TRBV18
CDR3 DNA: TGTGCCAGCTCACCTACCGAGGGGGGGCGACCAGATACGCAGTATTTT
CDR3 protein: CASSPTEGGRPDTQYF

J gene: TRBJ1-2
clone size: NA
D gene: NA
V gene: TRBV12-3/TRBV12-4
CDR3 DNA: TGTGCCAGCAGTTTAAGCCGTGACGGCTACACCTTC
CDR3 protein: CASSLSRDGYTF

J gene: TRBJ2-1
clone size: NA
D gene: NA
V gene: TRBV11-2
CDR3 DNA: TGTGCCAGCAGCTCCCAGGGCTCCTACAATGAGCAGTTCTTC
CDR3 protein: CASSSQGSYNEQFF

J gene: TRBJ1-5
clone size: NA
D gene: NA
V gene: TRBV6-7
CDR3 DNA: TGTGCCAGCAGTACCCGGGACGCCGTTAGCAATCAGCCCCAGCATTTT
CDR3 protein: CASSTRDAVSNQPQHF

J gene: TRBJ1-5
clone size: NA
D gene: NA
V gene: TRBV9
CDR3 DNA: TGTGCCAGCAGCTCGGACGGCAATCAGCCCCAGCATTTT
CDR3 protein: CASSSDGNQPQHF

J gene: TRBJ2-1
clone size: NA
D gene: TRBD2
V gene: TRBV12-3/TRBV12-4
CDR3 DNA: TGTGCCAGCAGTTTTGGCGGGGGTGGTGAGCAGTTCTTC
CDR3 protein: CASSFGGGGEQFF

J gene: TRBJ2-1
clone size: once
D gene: TRBD1
V gene: TRBV28
CDR3 DNA: TGTGCCAGCAGTTTATGGGACAGGGGGCTTTTCTTC
CDR3 protein: CASSLWDRGLFF

J gene: TRBJ2-3
clone size: NA
D gene: NA
V gene: TRBV11-1
CDR3 DNA: TGTGCCAGCAAGGAAGTTGTAGGAGTCACAGATACGCAGTATTTT
CDR3 protein: CASKEVVGVTDTQYF

J gene: TRBJ1-5
clone size: NA
D gene: TRBD1
V gene: TRBV24-1
CDR3 DNA: TGTGCCACCAGTCCAGGGGGCGGCGGGCGGGCAATCAGCCCCCAGCATTTT
CDR3 protein: CATSPGGGGRAISPQHF

J gene: TRBJ1-1
clone size: NA
D gene: NA
V gene: TRBV27
CDR3 DNA: TGTGCCATGCCCCCCTGTTGGGTCTCTGAAGCTTTCTTT
CDR3 protein: CAMPPCWVSEAFF

J gene: TRBJ1-4
clone size: NA
D gene: TRBD1
V gene: TRBV7-2
CDR3 DNA: TGTGCCAGCAGCTTAGACAGGGGTGGGGAAAAACTGTTTTTT
CDR3 protein: CASSLDRGGEKLFF

J gene: TRBJ1-2
clone size: NA
D gene: TRBD1
V gene: TRBV28
CDR3 DNA: TGTGCCGGCCAGGGACAGCGTATAGGGGGCTACACCTTC
CDR3 protein: CAGQGQRIGGYTF

J gene: TRBJ2-2
clone size: NA
D gene: NA
V gene: TRBV28
CDR3 DNA: TGTGCCAGCAGTTTATCGTTCCCGGGGCGGGGCGGGGAGCTGTTTTTT
CDR3 protein: CASSLSFPGRGGELFF

J gene: TRBJ2-1
clone size: NA
D gene: NA
V gene: TRBV5-4
CDR3 DNA: TGTGCCAGCAGCCTTGGGAGCAGCGCCACAAACTACAATGAGCAGTTCTTC
CDR3 protein: CASSLGSSATNYNEQFF

J gene: TRBJ2-6
clone size: NA
D gene: NA
V gene: TRBV5-1
CDR3 DNA: TGCGCCAGCTCCGAGGGATCGGTTCACAAAGTCGGGAACGTCCTGACTTTC
CDR3 protein: CASSEGSVHKVGNVLTF

J gene: TRBJ2-7
clone size: few
D gene: NA
V gene: TRBV6-2/TRBV6-3
CDR3 DNA: TGTGCCAGCAGTTACGGAGGCAGGGTCTCCTACGAGCAGTACTTC
CDR3 protein: CASSYGGRVSYEQYF

J gene: TRBJ2-1
clone size: NA
D gene: TRBD1
V gene: TRBV30
CDR3 DNA: TGTGCCTGGAGGGGTGAACAGGGGTCATACAATGAGCAGTTCTTC
CDR3 protein: CAWRGEQGSYNEQFF

J gene: TRBJ2-1
clone size: NA
D gene: NA
V gene: TRBV30
CDR3 DNA: TGTGCCTGGGGGGACGGGAGTAGCGGAACCTACAATGAGCAGTTCTTC
CDR3 protein: CAWGDGSSGTYNEQFF

J gene: TRBJ2-5
clone size: NA
D gene: NA
V gene: TRBV5-5
CDR3 DNA: TGTGCCAGCGAACGAGGGGTTCAAAGGGAGACCCAGTACTTC
CDR3 protein: CASERGVQRETQYF

J gene: TRBJ1-3
clone size: NA
D gene: TRBD1
V gene: TRBV11-3
CDR3 DNA: TGTGCCAGCAGCGTGGGACAGGCCACTAGCTCTGGAAACACCATATATTTT
CDR3 protein: CASSVGQATSSGNTIYF

J gene: TRBJ2-1
clone size: NA
D gene: TRBD2
V gene: TRBV24-1
CDR3 DNA: TGTGCCACCAGTGATTTGGCCGGGGGGATCGACAATGAGCAGTTCTTC
CDR3 protein: CATSDLAGGIDNEQFF

J gene: TRBJ1-1
clone size: NA
D gene: TRBD1
V gene: TRBV27
CDR3 DNA: TGTGCCAGCAGTTTACGGACAGGGGGCTGGGAAACTGAAGCTTTCTTT
CDR3 protein: CASSLRTGGWETEAFF

J gene: TRBJ2-7
clone size: NA
D gene: NA
V gene: TRBV7-8
CDR3 DNA: TGTGCCAGCAGCCCGCCCGGGACACCGACCCCGGGGGAGCAGTACTTC
CDR3 protein: CASSPPGTPTPGEQYF

J gene: TRBJ2-7
clone size: NA
D gene: NA
V gene: TRBV2
CDR3 DNA: TGTGCCAGCAGTGTACAGGTCCCCCCTGACGAGCAGTACTTC
CDR3 protein: CASSVQVPPDEQYF

J gene: TRBJ2-5
clone size: NA
D gene: NA
V gene: TRBV5-1
CDR3 DNA: TGCGCCAGCAGTCGAGAGTGGGGCGAAGAGACCCAGTACTTC
CDR3 protein: CASSREWGEETQYF

J gene: TRBJ1-3
clone size: NA
D gene: NA
V gene: TRBV7-8
CDR3 DNA: TGTGCCAGCAGCTTAGTGGGGGCCACTGGAAACACCATATATTTT
CDR3 protein: CASSLVGATGNTIYF

J gene: TRBJ2-5
clone size: NA
D gene: TRBD2
V gene: TRBV4-3
CDR3 DNA: TGCGCCAGCAGCCAAGACCCCCCTACCCGAGGAGTAGCGGGGGGGCGGGAGACCCAGTACTTC
CDR3 protein: CASSQDPPTRGVAGGRETQYF

J gene: TRBJ1-2
clone size: NA
D gene: NA
V gene: TRBV28
CDR3 DNA: TGTGCCAGCAGTTTACCGCCACCCGCCAGGGCGAACGGCTACACCTTC
CDR3 protein: CASSLPPPARANGYTF

J gene: TRBJ2-3
clone size: NA
D gene: NA
V gene: TRBV5-1
CDR3 DNA: TGCGCCAGCAGCTTGGATACCACGGGAGATACGCAGTATTTT
CDR3 protein: CASSLDTTGDTQYF

J gene: TRBJ2-1
clone size: once
D gene: NA
V gene: TRBV7-2
CDR3 DNA: TGTGCCAGCAGCCTCGGCTGGGAATACGCTGGTGAGCAGTTCTTC
CDR3 protein: CASSLGWEYAGEQFF

J gene: TRBJ2-3
clone size: NA
D gene: NA
V gene: TRBV10-1
CDR3 DNA: TGCGCCAGCAGTAGCACAGATACGCAGTATTTT
CDR3 protein: CASSSTDTQYF